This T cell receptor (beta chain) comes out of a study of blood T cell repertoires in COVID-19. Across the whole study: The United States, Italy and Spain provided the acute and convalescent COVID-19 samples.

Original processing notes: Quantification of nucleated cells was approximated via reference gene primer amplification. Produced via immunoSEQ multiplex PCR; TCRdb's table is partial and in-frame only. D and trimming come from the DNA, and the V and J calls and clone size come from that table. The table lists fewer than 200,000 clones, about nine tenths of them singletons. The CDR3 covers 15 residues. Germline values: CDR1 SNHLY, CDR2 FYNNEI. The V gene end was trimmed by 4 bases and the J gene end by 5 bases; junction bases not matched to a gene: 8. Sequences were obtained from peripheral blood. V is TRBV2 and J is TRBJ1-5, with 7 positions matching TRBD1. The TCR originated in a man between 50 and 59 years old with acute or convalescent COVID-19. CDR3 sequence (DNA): TGTGCCAGCAGTGCGCGACAGGGCTGGGATCAGCCCCAGCATTTT. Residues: CASSARQGWDQPQHF.